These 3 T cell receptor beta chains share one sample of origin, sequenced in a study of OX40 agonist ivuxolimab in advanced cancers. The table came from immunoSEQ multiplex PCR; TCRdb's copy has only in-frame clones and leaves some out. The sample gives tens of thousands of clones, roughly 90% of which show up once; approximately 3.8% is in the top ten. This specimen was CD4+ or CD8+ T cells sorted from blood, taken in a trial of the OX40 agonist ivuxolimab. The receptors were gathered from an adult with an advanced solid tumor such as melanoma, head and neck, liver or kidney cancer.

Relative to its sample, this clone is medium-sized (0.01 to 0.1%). The chain's CDR3 is CASSSPGLAVPRTQYF. The DNA of the CDR3 is TGTGCCAGCAGCTCTCCGGGACTAGCGGTCCCGCGTACGCAGTATTTT. The chain links TRBV7-8 to TRBJ2-3, with TRBD2 identical over 11 bases. Germline CDR1 and CDR2: SGHVS and FQNEAQ. The CDR3 consists of 16 residues. Losses at the gene ends were 4 bases for V and 8 bases for J; bases not matched to a gene: 11.

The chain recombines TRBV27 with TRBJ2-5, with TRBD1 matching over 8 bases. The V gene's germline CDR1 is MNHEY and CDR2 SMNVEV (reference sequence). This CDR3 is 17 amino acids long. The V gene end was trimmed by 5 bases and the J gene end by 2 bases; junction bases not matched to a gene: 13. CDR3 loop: CASSPHRPGTGQETQYF. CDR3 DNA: TGTGCCAGCAGTCCCCACCGACCCGGGACAGGACAAGAGACCCAGTACTTC.

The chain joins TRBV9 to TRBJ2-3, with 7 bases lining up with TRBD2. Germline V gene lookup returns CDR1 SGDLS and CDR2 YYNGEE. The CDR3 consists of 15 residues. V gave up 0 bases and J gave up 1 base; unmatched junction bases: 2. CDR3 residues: CASSVGGGRTDTQYF. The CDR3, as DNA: TGTGCCAGCAGCGTAGGGGGGGGTCGCACAGATACGCAGTATTTT.